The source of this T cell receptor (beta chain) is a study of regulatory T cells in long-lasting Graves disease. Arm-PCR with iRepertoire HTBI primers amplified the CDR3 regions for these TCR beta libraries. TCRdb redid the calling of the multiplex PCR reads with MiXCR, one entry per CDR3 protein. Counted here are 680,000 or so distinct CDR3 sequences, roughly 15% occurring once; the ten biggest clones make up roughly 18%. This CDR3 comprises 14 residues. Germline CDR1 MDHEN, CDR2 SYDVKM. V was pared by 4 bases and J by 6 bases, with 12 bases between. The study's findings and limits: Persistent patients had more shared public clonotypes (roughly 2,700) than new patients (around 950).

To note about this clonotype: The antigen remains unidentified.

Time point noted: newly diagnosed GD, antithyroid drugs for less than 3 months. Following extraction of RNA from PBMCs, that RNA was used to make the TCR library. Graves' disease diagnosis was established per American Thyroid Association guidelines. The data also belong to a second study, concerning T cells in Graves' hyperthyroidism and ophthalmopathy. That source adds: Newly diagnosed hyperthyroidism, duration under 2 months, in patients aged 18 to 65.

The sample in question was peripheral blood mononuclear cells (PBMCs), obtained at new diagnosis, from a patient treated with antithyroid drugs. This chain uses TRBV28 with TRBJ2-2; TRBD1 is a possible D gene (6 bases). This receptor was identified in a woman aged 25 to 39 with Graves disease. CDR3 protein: CASSSTGSSGELFF. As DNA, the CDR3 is TGTGCCAGCAGTTCCACAGGGAGCTCCGGGGAGCTGTTTTTT. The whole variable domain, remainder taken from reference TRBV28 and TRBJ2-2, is DVKVTQSSRYLVKRTGEKVFLECVQDMDHENMFWYRQDPGLGLRLIYFSYDVKMKEKGDIPEGYSVSREKKERFSLILESASTNQTSMYLCASSSTGSSGELFFGEGSRLTVL.